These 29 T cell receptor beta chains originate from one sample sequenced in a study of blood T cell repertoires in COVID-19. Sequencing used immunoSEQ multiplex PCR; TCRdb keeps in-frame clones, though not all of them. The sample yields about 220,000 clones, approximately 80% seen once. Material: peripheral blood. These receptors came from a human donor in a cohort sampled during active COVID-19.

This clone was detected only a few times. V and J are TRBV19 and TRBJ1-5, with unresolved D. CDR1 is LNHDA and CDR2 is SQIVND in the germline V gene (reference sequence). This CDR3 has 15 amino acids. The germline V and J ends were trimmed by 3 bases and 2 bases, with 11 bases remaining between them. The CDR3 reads CASSMEGWGNQPQHF. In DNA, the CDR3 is TGTGCCAGTAGTATGGAGGGTTGGGGCAATCAGCCCCAGCATTTT.

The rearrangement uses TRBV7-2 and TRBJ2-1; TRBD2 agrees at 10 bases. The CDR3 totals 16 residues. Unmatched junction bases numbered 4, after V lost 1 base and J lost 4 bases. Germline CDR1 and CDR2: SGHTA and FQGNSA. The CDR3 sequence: CASSLVAGGVYNEQFF. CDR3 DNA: TGTGCCAGCAGCTTAGTAGCGGGGGGAGTTTACAATGAGCAGTTCTTC.

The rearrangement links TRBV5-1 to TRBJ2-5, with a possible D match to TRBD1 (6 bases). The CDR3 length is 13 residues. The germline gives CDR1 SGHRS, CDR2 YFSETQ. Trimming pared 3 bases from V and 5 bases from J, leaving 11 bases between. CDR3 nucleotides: TGCGCCAGCAGCTACACAGGGATGGAGACCCAGTACTTC. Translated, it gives CASSYTGMETQYF.

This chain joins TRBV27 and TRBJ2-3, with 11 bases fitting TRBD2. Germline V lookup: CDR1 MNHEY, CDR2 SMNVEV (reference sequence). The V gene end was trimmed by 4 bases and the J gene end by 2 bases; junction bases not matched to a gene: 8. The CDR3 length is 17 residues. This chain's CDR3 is CASSSMRLAGTTDTQYF. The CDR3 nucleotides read TGTGCCAGCAGTTCAATGAGACTAGCGGGGACCACAGATACGCAGTATTTT.

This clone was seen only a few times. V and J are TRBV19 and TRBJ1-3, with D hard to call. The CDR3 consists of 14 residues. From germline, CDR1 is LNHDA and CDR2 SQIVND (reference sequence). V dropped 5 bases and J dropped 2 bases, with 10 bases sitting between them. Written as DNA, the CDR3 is TGTGCCAGTAGTCCGCCGGGTGCTGGAAACACCATATATTTT. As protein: CASSPPGAGNTIYF.

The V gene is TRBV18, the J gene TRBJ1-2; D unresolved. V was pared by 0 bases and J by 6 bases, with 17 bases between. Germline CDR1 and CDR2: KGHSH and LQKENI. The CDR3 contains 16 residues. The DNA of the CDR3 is TGTGCCAGCTCACCACCCGGAACTCCGGAGCGTCATGGCTACACCTTC. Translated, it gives CASSPPGTPERHGYTF.

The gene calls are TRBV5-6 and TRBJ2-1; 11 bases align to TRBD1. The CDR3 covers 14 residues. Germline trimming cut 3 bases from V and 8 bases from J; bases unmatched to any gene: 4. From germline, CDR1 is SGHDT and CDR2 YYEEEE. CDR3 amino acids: CASSSGQGADEQFF. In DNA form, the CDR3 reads TGTGCCAGCAGCTCTGGACAGGGGGCAGATGAGCAGTTCTTC.

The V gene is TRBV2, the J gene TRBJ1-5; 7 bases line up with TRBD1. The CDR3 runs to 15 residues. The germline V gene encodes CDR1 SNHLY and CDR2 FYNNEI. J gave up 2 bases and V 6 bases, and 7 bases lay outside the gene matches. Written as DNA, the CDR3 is TGTGCCAGCAGAGTAGGGGGCGCCGGCAATCAGCCCCAGCATTTT. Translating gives CASRVGGAGNQPQHF.

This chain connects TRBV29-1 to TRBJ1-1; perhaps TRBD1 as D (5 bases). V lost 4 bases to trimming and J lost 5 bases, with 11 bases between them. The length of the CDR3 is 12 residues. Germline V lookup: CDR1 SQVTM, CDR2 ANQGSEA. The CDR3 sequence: CSVGAEGTEAFF. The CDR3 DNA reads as TGCAGCGTTGGAGCGGAGGGGACTGAAGCTTTCTTT.

The CDR3 protein is CATSREQGRPHEQYF. The DNA of the CDR3 is TGTGCCACCAGCAGAGAACAGGGACGGCCCCACGAGCAGTACTTC. The genes are TRBV15 and TRBJ2-7, with D perhaps TRBD1 (6 bases). CDR3 length: 15 amino acids. Germline V gene lookup returns CDR1 LNHNV and CDR2 YYDKDF (reference sequence). The ends were cut back, 0 bases at V and 5 bases at J, with 14 bases in the middle. Combining the CDR3 with reference TRBV15 and TRBJ2-7 gives the whole variable domain DAMVIQNPRYQVTQFGKPVTLSCSQTLNHNVMYWYQQKSSQAPKLLFHYYDKDFNNEADTPDNFQSRRPNTSFCFLDIRSPGLGDTAMYLCATSREQGRPHEQYFGPGTRLTVT.

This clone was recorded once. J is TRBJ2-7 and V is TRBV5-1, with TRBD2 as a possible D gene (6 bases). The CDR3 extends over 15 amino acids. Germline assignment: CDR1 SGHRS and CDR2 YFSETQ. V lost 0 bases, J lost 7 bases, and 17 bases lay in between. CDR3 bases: TGCGCCAGCAGCTTGGCGGCGGGAAACTCGGGAGAGCAGTACTTC. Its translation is CASSLAAGNSGEQYF.

The CDR3 DNA reads TGTGCCAGCAACTTCCGGGAGAGGAACACTGAAGCTTTCTTT. Protein: CASNFRERNTEAFF. The gene calls are TRBV21-1 and TRBJ1-1. TRBV21-1 represents a pseudogene. The CDR3 has 14 amino acids.

This CDR3 is CASSLVSPGPQHF. The CDR3 DNA sequence: TGTGCCAGCAGCTTGGTATCCCCGGGACCCCAGCATTTT. V is TRBV5-8 and J is TRBJ1-5; D unclear. The CDR3 covers 13 residues. Trimming took 0 bases from V and 10 from J, leaving 11 bases between them. Germline CDR1 and CDR2: SGHTS and YDEGEE. Looking up the rest from reference TRBV5-8 and TRBJ1-5 gives the full variable domain: EAGVTQSPTHLIKTRGQQATLRCSPISGHTSVYWYQQALGLGLQFLLWYDEGEERNRGNFPPRFSGRQFPNYSSELNVNALELEDSALYLCASSLVSPGPQHFGDGTRLSIL.

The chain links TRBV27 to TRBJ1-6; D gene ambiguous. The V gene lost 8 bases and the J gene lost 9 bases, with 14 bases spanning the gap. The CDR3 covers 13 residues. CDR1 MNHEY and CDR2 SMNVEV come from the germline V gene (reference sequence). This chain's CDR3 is CASALDFSSPLHF. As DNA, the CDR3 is TGTGCCAGCGCTCTGGACTTCAGTTCACCCCTCCACTTT.

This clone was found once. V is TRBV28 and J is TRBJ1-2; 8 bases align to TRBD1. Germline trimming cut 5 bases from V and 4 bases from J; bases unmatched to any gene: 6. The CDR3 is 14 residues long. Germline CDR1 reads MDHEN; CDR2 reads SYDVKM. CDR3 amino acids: CASSPPDRAYGYTF. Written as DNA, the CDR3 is TGTGCCAGCAGTCCCCCGGACAGGGCCTATGGCTACACCTTC.

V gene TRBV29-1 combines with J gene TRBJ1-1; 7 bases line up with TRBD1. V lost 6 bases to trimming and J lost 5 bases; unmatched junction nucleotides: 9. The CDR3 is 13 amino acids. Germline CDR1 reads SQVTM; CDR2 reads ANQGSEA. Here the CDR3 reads CSVAHRGKTEAFF. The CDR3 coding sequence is TGCAGCGTGGCCCACAGGGGAAAGACTGAAGCTTTCTTT.

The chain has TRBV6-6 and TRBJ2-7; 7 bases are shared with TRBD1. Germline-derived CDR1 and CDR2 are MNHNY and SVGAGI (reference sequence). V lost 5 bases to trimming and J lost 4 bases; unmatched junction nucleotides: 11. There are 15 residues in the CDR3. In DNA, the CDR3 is TGTGCCAGCAGTCCCTCGACAGGGTCAGGGTACGAGCAGTACTTC. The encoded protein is CASSPSTGSGYEQYF.

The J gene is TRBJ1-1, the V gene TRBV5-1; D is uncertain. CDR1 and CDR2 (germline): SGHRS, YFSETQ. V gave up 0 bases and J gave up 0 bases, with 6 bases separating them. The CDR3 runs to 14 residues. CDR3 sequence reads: CASSLDRLNTEAFF. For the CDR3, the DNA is TGCGCCAGCAGCTTGGACAGACTGAACACTGAAGCTTTCTTT.

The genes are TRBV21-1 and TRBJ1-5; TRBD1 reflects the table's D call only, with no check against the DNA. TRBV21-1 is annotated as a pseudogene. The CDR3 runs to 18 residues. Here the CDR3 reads CASTNRDRRCWSNQPQHF. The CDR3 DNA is TGTGCCAGCACCAACCGGGACAGGAGGTGTTGGAGCAATCAGCCCCAGCATTTT.

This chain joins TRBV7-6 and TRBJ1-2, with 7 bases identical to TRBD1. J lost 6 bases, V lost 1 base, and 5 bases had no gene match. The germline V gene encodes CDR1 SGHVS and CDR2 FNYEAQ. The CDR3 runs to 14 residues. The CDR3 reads CASSLDGTDHGYTF. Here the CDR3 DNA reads TGTGCCAGCAGCTTAGACGGGACAGATCATGGCTACACCTTC.

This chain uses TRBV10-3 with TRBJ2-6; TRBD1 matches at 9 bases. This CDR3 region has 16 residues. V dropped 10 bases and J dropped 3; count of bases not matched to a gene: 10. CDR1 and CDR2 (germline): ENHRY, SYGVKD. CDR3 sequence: CASSGQGSYGANVLTF. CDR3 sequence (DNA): TGTGCCAGCTCGGGACAGGGCTCTTATGGGGCCAACGTCCTGACTTTC.

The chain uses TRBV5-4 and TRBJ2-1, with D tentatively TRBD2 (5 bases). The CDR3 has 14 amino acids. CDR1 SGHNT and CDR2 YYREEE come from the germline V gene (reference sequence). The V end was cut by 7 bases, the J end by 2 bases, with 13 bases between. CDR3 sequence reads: CASAPGGPYNEQFF. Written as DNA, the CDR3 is TGTGCCAGCGCCCCTGGCGGGCCCTACAATGAGCAGTTCTTC.

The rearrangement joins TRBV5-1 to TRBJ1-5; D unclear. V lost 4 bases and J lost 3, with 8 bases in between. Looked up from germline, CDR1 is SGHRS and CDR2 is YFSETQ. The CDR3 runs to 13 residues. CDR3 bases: TGCGCCAGCAGCCGAGGGCTCAATCAGCCCCAGCATTTT. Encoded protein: CASSRGLNQPQHF.

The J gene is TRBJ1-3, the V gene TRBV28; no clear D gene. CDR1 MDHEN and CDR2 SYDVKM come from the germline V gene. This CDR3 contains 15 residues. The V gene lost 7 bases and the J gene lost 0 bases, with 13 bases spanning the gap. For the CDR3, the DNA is TGTGCCAGCACTCTGGGAGGGCGCTCTGGAAACACCATATATTTT. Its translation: CASTLGGRSGNTIYF.

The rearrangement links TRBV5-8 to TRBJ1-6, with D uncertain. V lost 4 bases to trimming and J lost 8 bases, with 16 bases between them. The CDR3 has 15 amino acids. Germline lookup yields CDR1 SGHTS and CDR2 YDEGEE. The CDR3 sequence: CASSLDRSNHSPLHF. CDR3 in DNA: TGTGCCAGCAGCCTAGACCGGAGTAATCATTCACCCCTCCACTTT.

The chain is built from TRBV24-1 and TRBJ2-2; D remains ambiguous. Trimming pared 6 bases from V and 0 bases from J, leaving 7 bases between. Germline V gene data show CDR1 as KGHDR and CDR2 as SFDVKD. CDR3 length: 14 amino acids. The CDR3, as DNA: TGTGCCACCAGTCGGTCGGCGAACACCGGGGAGCTGTTTTTT. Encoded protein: CATSRSANTGELFF.

In nucleotides, the CDR3 is TGTGCCAGCAGCCAAGATCCCCGGGACAGGGGTTTCTTC. Residues: CASSQDPRDRGFF. V is TRBV14 and J is TRBJ2-1, with 10 bases aligning to TRBD1. The CDR3 is 13 amino acids. V lost 0 bases, J lost 16 bases, and 6 bases stayed unmatched. CDR1 and CDR2 from the germline V gene are SGHDN and FVKESK.

The CDR3 reads CASSASGRGEQFF. For the CDR3, the DNA is TGTGCCAGCAGCGCTAGCGGGAGGGGAGAGCAGTTCTTC. The chain links TRBV9 to TRBJ2-1; 12 bases map to TRBD2. Germline V gene sequence: CDR1 SGDLS, CDR2 YYNGEE. There are 13 residues in the CDR3. V lost 3 bases to trimming and J lost 10 bases; unmatched junction nucleotides: 2.

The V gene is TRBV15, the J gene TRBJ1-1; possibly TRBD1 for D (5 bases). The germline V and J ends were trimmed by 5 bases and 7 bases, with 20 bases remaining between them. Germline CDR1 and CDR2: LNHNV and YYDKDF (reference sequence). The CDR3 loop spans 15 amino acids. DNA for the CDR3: TGTGCCACCAGCGACATTATACCGGACACGCGTGAAGCTTTCTTT. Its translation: CATSDIIPDTREAFF.